This note documents a single T cell receptor beta chain sequence. The source of the sample is a study of blood T cell repertoires in COVID-19. Study overall: Material from acute and convalescent COVID-19 was sourced from the United States, Italy and Spain. The analysed material was cDNA or gDNA that came from T cells, B-cell-depleted T cells, or PBMCs.

With 4 bases clipped from V and 2 bases from J, the junction kept 6 bases outside the gene matches. CDR3 length equals 14 residues. Germline-derived CDR1 and CDR2 are SGDLS and YYNGEE. In the original analysis: The assay estimated nucleated cells by amplifying reference gene primers. The table came from immunoSEQ multiplex PCR; TCRdb's copy has only in-frame clones and leaves some out. That table gives V, J and clone size, and the DNA gave D and trimming. The sample includes more than 400,000 clones, approximately 85% of them seen just once. The clonotype originates from a human donor in a cohort sampled during active COVID-19. The sample was peripheral blood. This chain links TRBV9 with TRBJ2-7; 7 bases fit TRBD2. CDR3 DNA sequence: TGTGCCAGCAGCCCACGAAGCGGGACCTACGAGCAGTACTTC. Its protein product is CASSPRSGTYEQYF. The variable domain in full, with the rest retrieved from reference TRBV9 and TRBJ2-7, is DSGVTQTPKHLITATGQRVTLRCSPRSGDLSVYWYQQSLDQGLQFLIQYYNGEERAKGNILERFSAQQFPDLHSELNLSSLELGDSALYFCASSPRSGTYEQYFGPGTRLTVT.